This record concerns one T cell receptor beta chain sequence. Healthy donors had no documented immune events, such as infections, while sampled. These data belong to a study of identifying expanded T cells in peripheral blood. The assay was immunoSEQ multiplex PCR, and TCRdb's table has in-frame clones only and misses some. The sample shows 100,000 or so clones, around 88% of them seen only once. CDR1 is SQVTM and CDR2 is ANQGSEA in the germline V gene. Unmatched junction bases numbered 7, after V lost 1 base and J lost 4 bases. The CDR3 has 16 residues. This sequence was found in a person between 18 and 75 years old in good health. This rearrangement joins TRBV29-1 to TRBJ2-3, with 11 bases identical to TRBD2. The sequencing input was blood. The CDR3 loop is CSVEGSSGRIADTQYF. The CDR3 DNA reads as TGCAGCGTTGAAGGCTCTAGCGGGAGGATTGCAGATACGCAGTATTTT.